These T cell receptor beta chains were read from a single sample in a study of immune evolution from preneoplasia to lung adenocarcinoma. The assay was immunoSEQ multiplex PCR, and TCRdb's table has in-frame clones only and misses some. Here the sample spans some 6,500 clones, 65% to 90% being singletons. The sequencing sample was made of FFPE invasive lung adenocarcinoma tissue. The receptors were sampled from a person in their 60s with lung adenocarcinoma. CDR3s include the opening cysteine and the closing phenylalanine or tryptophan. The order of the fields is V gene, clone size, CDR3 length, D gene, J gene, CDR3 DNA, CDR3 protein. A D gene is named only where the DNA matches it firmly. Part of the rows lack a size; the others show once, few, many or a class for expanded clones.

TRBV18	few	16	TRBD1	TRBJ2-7	TGTGCCAGCTCACCATCATCGCTAGGACAGGGCTACGAGCAGTACTTC	CASSPSSLGQGYEQYF
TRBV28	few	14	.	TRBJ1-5	TGTGCCAGCAGTGGACCGGGGAGTGGTCAGCCCCAGCATTTT	CASSGPGSGQPQHF
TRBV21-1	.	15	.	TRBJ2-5	TGTGCCAGCAGCGAGAACCGGGACAGGGAGAAGACCCAGTACTTC	CASSENRDREKTQYF
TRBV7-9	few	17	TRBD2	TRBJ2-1	TGTGCCAGCAGTCCTAGAAGACTAGCGGGAGAAACTGGTGAGCAGTTCTTC	CASSPRRLAGETGEQFF
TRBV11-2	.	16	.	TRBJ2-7	TGTGCCAGCAGCAGACCAAATGCTGGACAAAACCACGAGCAGTACTTC	CASSRPNAGQNHEQYF
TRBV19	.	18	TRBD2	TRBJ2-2	TGTGCCAGTAGTAAGGGACTAGCGGGAGGGCTGCCGTTCGGGGAGCTGTTTTTT	CASSKGLAGGLPFGELFF
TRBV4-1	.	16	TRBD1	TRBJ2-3	TGCGCCAGCAGCCCCATGACAGGGGACTTCACAGATACGCAGTATTTT	CASSPMTGDFTDTQYF
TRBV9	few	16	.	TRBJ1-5	TGTGCCAGCAGCGAGAAGCTAGGAACAGCCCCTAGGGCCCAGCATTTT	CASSEKLGTAPRAQHF
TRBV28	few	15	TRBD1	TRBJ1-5	TGTGCCAGCAGTTTCCCGGGACAGCAAAATCAGCCCCAGCATTTT	CASSFPGQQNQPQHF
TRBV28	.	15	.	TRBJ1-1	TGTGCCAGCAGTTTACAGACTTGGGGGCACACTGAAGCTTTCTTT	CASSLQTWGHTEAFF